These 22 T cell receptor beta chains were all obtained from the same sample, sequenced in a study of breast tumors, draining lymph nodes, adjacent tissues. Breast cancer patients provided tissue from their axillary draining lymph nodes. One entry per CDR3 protein, called by TCRdb with MiXCR from the multiplex PCR reads. The table includes approximately 190,000 distinct CDR3 sequences, 30% to 40% detected once. Input material: axillary lymph node tissue. The receptors shown here come from a female donor with breast cancer. Some clones in this sample may be carry-over from other donors' samples.

In its sample, this clonotype was seen many times. The chain combines TRBV6-6 with TRBJ1-5; 7 nucleotides agree with TRBD1. V dropped 2 bases and J dropped 8; count of bases not matched to a gene: 15. CDR1 and CDR2 from the germline V gene are MNHNY and SVGAGI (reference sequence). This CDR3 comprises 17 residues. Written as DNA, the CDR3 is TGTGCCAGCAGTTACGCCCACCGACAGGGCGAAGTCAAGCCCCAGCATTTT. Translating it yields CASSYAHRQGEVKPQHF.

This clonotype was seen only a few times. This chain joins TRBV28 and TRBJ2-1; 9 bases line up with TRBD2. The germline V gene encodes CDR1 MDHEN and CDR2 SYDVKM. Germline trimming cut 3 bases from V and 2 bases from J; bases unmatched to any gene: 5. The CDR3 is 16 amino acids. CDR3 amino acids: CASSLSAGGAYNEQFF. Written as DNA, the CDR3 is TGTGCCAGCAGTTTGTCGGCGGGAGGGGCCTACAATGAGCAGTTCTTC. The full variable domain, rest sourced from reference TRBV28 and TRBJ2-1, is DVKVTQSSRYLVKRTGEKVFLECVQDMDHENMFWYRQDPGLGLRLIYFSYDVKMKEKGDIPEGYSVSREKKERFSLILESASTNQTSMYLCASSLSAGGAYNEQFFGPGTRLTVL.

A note on this clonotype: This clone may be a read error of a much larger clone one base away. J is TRBJ1-2 and V is TRBV7-9; D not resolved. The CDR3 runs to 14 residues. Germline values: CDR1 SEHNR, CDR2 FQNEAQ (reference sequence). The chain's CDR3 is CASSQSGSNYGYAF. In DNA, the CDR3 is TGTGCCAGCAGCCAGTCAGGATCTAACTATGGCTACGCCTTC.

This clonotype occurred many times. The rearrangement joins TRBV30 to TRBJ1-6, with a weak D call TRBD1 (6 bases). The CDR3 runs 14 residues. CDR1 GTSNPN and CDR2 SVGIG come from the germline V gene (reference sequence). Trimming removed 7 bases at V and 8 bases at J, with 18 bases between. This CDR3 reads CASQGRGTDSPLHF. The CDR3 nucleotides are TGTGCCTCTCAGGGGCGGGGCACGGATTCACCCCTCCACTTT.

This clonotype has a count of ten or more. J is TRBJ2-7 and V is TRBV7-2, with TRBD2 matching over 8 bases. Germline loops: CDR1 SGHTA, CDR2 FQGNSA. J gave up 5 bases and V 3 bases, and 9 bases lay outside the gene matches. The length of the CDR3 is 15 residues. This CDR3 is CASSLGPGGVDEQYF. DNA of the CDR3: TGTGCCAGCAGCTTGGGGCCGGGGGGGGTCGACGAGCAGTACTTC.

This clonotype was found many times. This chain connects TRBV20-1 to TRBJ2-7, with a weak D call TRBD2 (5 bases). From germline, CDR1 is DFQATT and CDR2 SNEGSKA (reference sequence). The CDR3 contains 11 residues. The DNA of the CDR3 is TGCAGCGAAGTAGCGAGGTACGAGCAGTACTTC. It is translated as CSEVARYEQYF.

This clonotype occurred many times. The rearrangement joins TRBV5-8 to TRBJ1-6; D uncertain. CDR3 length: 11 residues. Per the germline V gene, CDR1 is SGHTS and CDR2 is YDEGEE. V was clipped by 1 base and J by 13 bases, with 6 bases between them. The CDR3 reads CASSLNPPLHF. CDR3 in DNA: TGTGCCAGCAGCTTGAACCCCCCCCTCCACTTT.

This clonotype was recorded at least ten times. The rearrangement uses TRBV6-5 and TRBJ1-4, with 9 bases matching TRBD1. The CDR3 length is 16 residues. V shed 6 bases, J shed 6 bases, and the junction held 11 bases outside the gene matches. CDR1 MNHEY and CDR2 SVGAGI come from the germline V gene. CDR3 nucleotide sequence: TGTGCCAGCAGGCCCATGGACAGGGGATACTATGAAAAACTGTTTTTT. It codes for CASRPMDRGYYEKLFF.

On this clonotype itself: A much larger clone sits a single nucleotide away, making a read error possible. This chain connects TRBV12-3 or TRBV12-4 to TRBJ2-7; D is uncertain. The CDR3 has 12 amino acids. Trimming left V 3 bases short and J 6 bases short, with 9 bases between. The CDR3 sequence: CASSFWVAEQYF. The CDR3 DNA follows: TGTGCCAGCAGTTTCTGGGTGGCCGAGCAGTACTTC.

The chain links TRBV20-1 to TRBJ2-7, with 9 bases lining up with TRBD1. The ends lost 6 bases at V and 3 bases at J; junction bases unmatched: 6. Germline values: CDR1 DFQATT, CDR2 SNEGSKA (reference sequence). This CDR3 has 13 residues. The DNA for the CDR3 is TGCAGTGCGGGGTGGACAGGGGTCTACGAGCAGTACTTC. Protein product: CSAGWTGVYEQYF.

This clonotype was seen at least ten times. The J gene is TRBJ1-5, the V gene TRBV19, with unresolved D. CDR1 is LNHDA and CDR2 is SQIVND in the germline V gene (reference sequence). V lost 3 bases and J 6 bases, leaving 15 bases between the germline ends. The CDR3 extends over 15 amino acids. CDR3 in amino acids: CASSIRAAQRQPQHF. CDR3 sequence (DNA): TGTGCCAGTAGTATTCGCGCGGCACAACGTCAGCCCCAGCATTTT.

This clonotype has a count of ten or more. V gene TRBV19 combines with J gene TRBJ1-4; no clear D. This CDR3 is built from 14 residues. Trimming shortened V by 6 bases and J by 5 bases, and 13 bases separated the two germline ends. Germline lookup yields CDR1 LNHDA and CDR2 SQIVND (reference sequence). The CDR3 protein is CASSSPGRNEKLFF. CDR3 DNA: TGTGCCAGTAGCTCACCGGGGAGGAATGAAAAACTGTTTTTT. The full variable domain, rest sourced from reference TRBV19 and TRBJ1-4, is DGGITQSPKYLFRKEGQNVTLSCEQNLNHDAMYWYRQDPGQGLRLIYYSQIVNDFQKGDIAEGYSVSREKKESFPLTVTSAQKNPTAFYLCASSSPGRNEKLFFGSGTQLSVL.

As for this clonotype: One end of the junction does not line up with germline, which may come from a read error. The chain links TRBV11-2 to TRBJ2-5; 10 nucleotides align to TRBD1. This CDR3 has 11 residues. CDR1 SGHAT and CDR2 FQNNGV come from the germline V gene. CDR3 DNA sequence: TGTGCCAGCGGACAGGGGGAGACCCCGTACTTC. Amino acid sequence: CASGQGETPYF.

The rearrangement joins TRBV2 to TRBJ2-3; the match to TRBD2 covers 8 bases. The ends lost 3 bases at V and 4 bases at J; junction bases unmatched: 3. The CDR3 covers 14 residues. Germline V gives CDR1 SNHLY, CDR2 FYNNEI. Written as DNA, the CDR3 is TGTGCCAGCAGTGATAGCGGGGCCGCAGATACGCAGTATTTT. Amino acid sequence: CASSDSGAADTQYF.

Concerning this clonotype: One junction end does not reproduce the germline sequence, and a read error may be involved. The V and J genes are TRBV2 and TRBJ2-1; D gene ambiguous. The CDR3 consists of 15 residues. Germline V gene lookup returns CDR1 SNHLY and CDR2 FYNNEI. CDR3 region: CASSEAPGRFGEQLF. The DNA of the CDR3 is TGTGCCAGCAGTGAAGCCCCTGGCCGTTTTGGCGAGCAGCTCTTC.

The sample holds a few counts of this clonotype. This chain joins TRBV11-2 and TRBJ1-1; tentatively, D is TRBD1 (5 bases). The CDR3 has 14 amino acids. Germline loops: CDR1 SGHAT, CDR2 FQNNGV. Trimming removed 5 bases at V and 3 bases at J, with 13 bases between. CDR3 sequence: CASSQRGTYTEAFF. The CDR3 region has the DNA TGTGCCAGCAGCCAAAGGGGCACCTACACTGAAGCTTTCTTT.

This clonotype was recorded at least ten times. The chain has TRBV7-2 and TRBJ2-1, with 7 bases fitting TRBD2. This CDR3 comprises 14 residues. The ends lost 7 bases at V and 6 bases at J; junction bases unmatched: 9. Germline V lookup: CDR1 SGHTA, CDR2 FQGNSA. The CDR3 DNA follows: TGTGCCAGCAAAGGGGAGGCGGGAGCCAATGAGCAGTTCTTC. It translates to CASKGEAGANEQFF.

This clonotype came up many times. The gene calls are TRBV29-1 and TRBJ2-1; no reliable D call. CDR3 size: 12 residues. The ends were cut back, 3 bases at V and 2 bases at J, with 5 bases in the middle. Per germline, CDR1 SQVTM and CDR2 ANQGSEA. CDR3 amino acids: CSVDYAYNEQFF. DNA of the CDR3: TGCAGCGTTGACTATGCCTACAATGAGCAGTTCTTC.

A note on this clonotype: A much larger clone is a single base away; this may be a read error. The gene calls are TRBV2 and TRBJ1-1, with D possibly matching TRBD1 (6 bases). The CDR3 runs to 13 residues. Germline CDR1 is SNHLY and CDR2 is FYNNEI. The DNA of the CDR3 is TGTACCAGCAGTCCCAGGGGGAACACTGAAGCTTTCTTT. It yields the protein CTSSPRGNTEAFF.

This chain connects TRBV7-2 to TRBJ1-4, with 7 bases aligning to TRBD1. This CDR3 contains 15 residues. V dropped 6 bases and J dropped 8; count of bases not matched to a gene: 12. In germline, CDR1 is SGHTA, CDR2 FQGNSA. The CDR3 loop is CASSSNQGGEEKLFF. Written as DNA, the CDR3 is TGTGCCAGCAGTTCAAATCAGGGGGGGGAAGAAAAACTGTTTTTT. The entire variable domain, with the rest obtained from reference TRBV7-2 and TRBJ1-4, is as follows: GAGVSQSPSNKVTEKGKDVELRCDPISGHTALYWYRQSLGQGLEFLIYFQGNSAPDKSGLPSDRFSAERTGGSVSTLTIQRTQQEDSAVYLCASSSNQGGEEKLFFGSGTQLSVL.

The rearrangement links TRBV20-1 to TRBJ2-3, with D tentatively TRBD1 (6 bases). Germline lookup yields CDR1 DFQATT and CDR2 SNEGSKA (reference sequence). The V end was cut by 6 bases, the J end by 2 bases, with 15 bases between. The CDR3 has 14 residues. The CDR3 coding sequence is TGCAGTGCCAGGGGCACGGATTACACAGATACGCAGTATTTT. This gives the protein CSARGTDYTDTQYF.

This clonotype has at least ten counts. The genes are TRBV29-1 and TRBJ2-1; 10 nucleotides agree with TRBD2. The CDR3 consists of 16 residues. The ends lost 7 bases at V and 4 bases at J; junction bases unmatched: 13. CDR1 is SQVTM and CDR2 is ANQGSEA in the germline V gene. The CDR3 loop is CSADSSGSPLYNEQFF. The CDR3 DNA is TGCAGCGCCGACTCTAGCGGGAGCCCATTGTACAATGAGCAGTTCTTC.